The rows below give T cell receptor beta chains drawn from one sample of a study of T cells in Graves' hyperthyroidism and ophthalmopathy. TCRdb passed the multiplex PCR reads through MiXCR, listing each CDR3 protein once. The table lists 480,000 or so distinct CDR3 sequences, approximately 15% of them singletons. What was sequenced was blood. The receptors shown here come from a woman younger than 35 with Graves' hyperthyroidism. CDR3s leave out the opening cysteine and the closing phenylalanine or tryptophan. Only some rows state a clone size, as once, few, many or a class for expanded clones.

V gene	J gene	clone size	CDR3 protein
TRBV12-3/TRBV12-4	TRBJ2-1	many	ASSWRNSYNEQF
TRBV6-1	TRBJ2-2	many	ASSLSGRRNGELF
TRBV28	TRBJ1-2	-	ASSNPGTGKVYGYT
TRBV6-1	TRBJ1-4	-	ASCSGTAPATNEKLF
TRBV11-2	TRBJ1-2	many	ASSPTITQTYGYT
TRBV28	TRBJ2-3	-	ASSLLGRLVTDTQY
TRBV18	TRBJ1-1	many	ASSPDRAEGRAF
TRBV11-3	TRBJ1-2	many	ASSVRDRDGYT
TRBV19	TRBJ2-3	many	ASQGQRTTDTQY
TRBV2	TRBJ2-3	-	ASRPGLAGLQDTQY
TRBV7-3	TRBJ2-3	many	ASSQTSDTQY
TRBV5-1	TRBJ2-5	many	ASSSTSTETQY
TRBV9	TRBJ1-6	-	ASSPRTNSPLH
TRBV7-3	TRBJ2-1	many	ASSLTGISNNEQF
TRBV2	TRBJ1-5	-	ASKKDRSNQPQH
TRBV5-1	TRBJ1-1	few	ASSLAGGFGMNTEAF
TRBV10-3	TRBJ2-2	-	AISVPEVAGELF
TRBV28	TRBJ1-1	-	ASKQGAKDAF
TRBV20-1	TRBJ1-1	many	SASQGVAF
TRBV6-1	TRBJ2-1	many	ASSLSGGYYNEQF
TRBV11-2	TRBJ2-1	-	ASSSIKGRRDEQF
TRBV4-1	TRBJ2-5	-	ASSQDNGSGRAGETQY
TRBV30	TRBJ2-3	many	AWSVGGGADTQY
TRBV5-4	TRBJ2-5	-	ASSLKVSGTSQETQY
TRBV6-2/TRBV6-3	TRBJ2-5	-	ASSSTGTSGSALTQY
TRBV10-2	TRBJ2-1	-	ASSGIRGEQF
TRBV5-6	TRBJ2-1	-	ASSLLEAQF
TRBV6-2/TRBV6-3	TRBJ2-5	-	ASSYSTGAVETQY
TRBV6-1	TRBJ2-7	many	ASSPYTRSNEQY
TRBV19	TRBJ1-1	-	ASSMGPNTEAF
TRBV5-1	TRBJ1-4	many	ASSLADAGEKLF
TRBV11-2	TRBJ2-2	many	ASSPDGITSGELF
TRBV20-1	TRBJ2-3	-	SASSNTQY
TRBV30	TRBJ1-6	few	AWTRDINSPLH
TRBV3-1	TRBJ2-1	-	ASSQAPHNEQF
TRBV19	TRBJ1-3	-	ASRSGGGAGNTIY
TRBV18	TRBJ2-6	many	ASSPGNSGANVLT
TRBV7-9	TRBJ1-4	many	ASSSYRAGGEKLF
TRBV7-6	TRBJ2-7	-	ASSLGSRASSYEQY
TRBV20-1	TRBJ2-1	many	SAQHVGGDLASSYNEQF
TRBV11-2	TRBJ2-7	many	ATSPEGNSYEQY
TRBV12-3/TRBV12-4	TRBJ2-3	-	ASRIRTGASADTQY
TRBV6-2/TRBV6-3	TRBJ2-1	-	ASSYGDNEQF
TRBV5-1	TRBJ2-7	-	ASSLAPGHSYEQY
TRBV12-3/TRBV12-4	TRBJ2-5	many	ASSLTSGSFETQY
TRBV20-1	TRBJ2-5	many	SARISRETQY
TRBV12-5	TRBJ1-4	many	ASGPLGTGFNNEKLF
TRBV15	TRBJ2-7	many	ATSRPAGQSYEQY
TRBV11-2	TRBJ1-1	many	ASSPPTGSTEAF
TRBV5-4	TRBJ2-2	-	ASSPTPGELF
TRBV5-6	TRBJ2-5	-	ASSLSGEGARGWTQY
TRBV5-1	TRBJ2-7	many	ASASATYEQY
TRBV15	TRBJ2-3	many	ATSRPGLGTQY
TRBV6-1	TRBJ1-6	many	ASSSQKGGFKGDSPLH